This TCR beta chain stems from a study of molecular identifiers for immune sequencing clone quantification. Study overall: Four of five splits of RNA from around 18,000 or 91,000 naive CD8 cells were sequenced in replicates.

Via MiXCR, TCRdb re-called the PCR reads, giving one row per CDR3 protein. The table lists about 500,000 distinct CDR3 sequences, around 23% of them singletons, with 0.76% in the top ten. V shed 8 bases and J shed 4 bases, with 20 bases lying between them. CDR1 SQVTM and CDR2 ANQGSEA come from the germline V gene. The CDR3 contains 15 residues. This clonotype was detected ten times or more. Using a CD8+CD4-CCR7+CD45RA+ phenotype, naive CD8 T cells were sorted. The source of this sequence is a human donor in good health. Some libraries in this study had Jurkat cell RNA spiked in. Input material: naive CD8+ T cells from blood, with Jurkat cell RNA spiked in. Noted subset: FACS-sorted CD8+CD4-CCR7+CD45RA+ naive T cells. V usage is TRBV29-1 and J usage is TRBJ1-4; D is uncertain. The CDR3 nucleotides read TGCAGCCCGAGAATGGACCGGGCCCTTAATGAAAAACTGTTTTTT. Encoded protein: CSPRMDRALNEKLFF. Filled out from reference TRBV29-1 and TRBJ1-4, the complete variable domain reads SAVISQKPSRDICQRGTSLTIQCQVDSQVTMMFWYRQQPGQSLTLIATANQGSEATYESGFVIDKFPISRPNLTFSTLTVSNMSPEDSSIYLCSPRMDRALNEKLFFGSGTQLSVL.